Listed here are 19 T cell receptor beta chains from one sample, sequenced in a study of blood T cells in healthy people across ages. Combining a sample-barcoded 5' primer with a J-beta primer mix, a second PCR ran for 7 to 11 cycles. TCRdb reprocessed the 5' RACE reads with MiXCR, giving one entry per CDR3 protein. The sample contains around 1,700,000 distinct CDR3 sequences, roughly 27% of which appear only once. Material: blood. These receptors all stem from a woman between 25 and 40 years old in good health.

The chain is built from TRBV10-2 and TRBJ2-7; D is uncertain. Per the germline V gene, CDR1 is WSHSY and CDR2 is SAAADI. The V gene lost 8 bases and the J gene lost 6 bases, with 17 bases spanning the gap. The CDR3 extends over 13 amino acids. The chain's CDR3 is CASGGPPMGEQYF. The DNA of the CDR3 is TGCGCCAGCGGTGGCCCACCCATGGGCGAGCAGTACTTC.

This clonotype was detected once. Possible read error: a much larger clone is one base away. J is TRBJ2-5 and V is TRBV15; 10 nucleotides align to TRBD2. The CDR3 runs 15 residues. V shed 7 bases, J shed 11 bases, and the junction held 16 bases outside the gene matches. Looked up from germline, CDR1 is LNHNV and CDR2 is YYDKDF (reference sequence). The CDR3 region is CATKSGSGGASEQYF. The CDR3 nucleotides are TGTGCCACCAAGTCAGGAAGCGGGGGGGCTAGTGAGCAGTACTTC.

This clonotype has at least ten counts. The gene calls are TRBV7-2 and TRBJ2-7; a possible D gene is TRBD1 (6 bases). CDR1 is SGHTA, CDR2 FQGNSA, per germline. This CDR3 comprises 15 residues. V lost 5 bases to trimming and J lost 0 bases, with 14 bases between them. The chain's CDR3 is CASSAKIQGSYEQYF. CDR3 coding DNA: TGTGCCAGCAGCGCTAAGATACAGGGCTCCTACGAGCAGTACTTC.

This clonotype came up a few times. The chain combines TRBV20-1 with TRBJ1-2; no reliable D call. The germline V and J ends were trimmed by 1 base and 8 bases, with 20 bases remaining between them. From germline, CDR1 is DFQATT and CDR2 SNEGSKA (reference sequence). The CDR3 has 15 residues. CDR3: CSARVPSGLEGGYTF. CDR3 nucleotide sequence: TGCAGTGCTAGAGTGCCATCGGGTCTAGAGGGAGGCTACACCTTC.

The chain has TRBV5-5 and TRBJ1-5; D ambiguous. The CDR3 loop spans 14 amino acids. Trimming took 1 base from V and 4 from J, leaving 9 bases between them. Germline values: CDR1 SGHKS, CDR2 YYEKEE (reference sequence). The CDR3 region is CASSLYVQNQPQHF. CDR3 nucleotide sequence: TGTGCCAGCAGCTTGTACGTCCAAAATCAGCCCCAGCATTTT.

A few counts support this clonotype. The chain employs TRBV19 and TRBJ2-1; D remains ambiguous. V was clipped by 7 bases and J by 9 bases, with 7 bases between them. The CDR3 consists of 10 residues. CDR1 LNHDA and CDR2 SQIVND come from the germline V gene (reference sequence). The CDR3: CASTYPEQFF. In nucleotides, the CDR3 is TGTGCCAGTACCTATCCTGAGCAGTTCTTC.

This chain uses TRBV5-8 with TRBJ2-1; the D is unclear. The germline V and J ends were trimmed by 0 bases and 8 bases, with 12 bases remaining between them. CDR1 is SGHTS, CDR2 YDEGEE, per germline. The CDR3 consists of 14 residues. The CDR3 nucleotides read TGTGCCAGCAGCTTGGTTGAGACCACCCATGAGCAGTTCTTC. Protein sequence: CASSLVETTHEQFF.

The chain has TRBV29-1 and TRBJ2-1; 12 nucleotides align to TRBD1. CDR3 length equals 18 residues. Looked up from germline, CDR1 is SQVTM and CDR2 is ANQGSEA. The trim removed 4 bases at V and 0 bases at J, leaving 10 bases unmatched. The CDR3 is CSVGTGTGGTSSYNEQFF. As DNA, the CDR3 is TGCAGCGTTGGGACCGGGACAGGGGGCACAAGCTCCTACAATGAGCAGTTCTTC.

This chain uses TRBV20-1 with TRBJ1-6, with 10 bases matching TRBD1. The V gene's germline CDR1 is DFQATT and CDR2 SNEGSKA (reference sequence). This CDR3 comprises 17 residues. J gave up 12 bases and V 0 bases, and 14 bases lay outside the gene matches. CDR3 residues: CSARDVRQGAKAIPLHF. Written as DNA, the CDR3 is TGCAGTGCTAGAGATGTGAGACAGGGGGCAAAAGCGATACCCCTCCACTTT.

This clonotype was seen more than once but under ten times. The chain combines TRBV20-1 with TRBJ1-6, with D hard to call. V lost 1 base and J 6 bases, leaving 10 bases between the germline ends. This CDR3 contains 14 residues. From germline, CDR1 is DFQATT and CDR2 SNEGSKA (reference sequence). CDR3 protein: CSARVGVGNSPLHF. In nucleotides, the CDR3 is TGCAGTGCTAGAGTTGGGGTTGGTAATTCACCCCTCCACTTT.

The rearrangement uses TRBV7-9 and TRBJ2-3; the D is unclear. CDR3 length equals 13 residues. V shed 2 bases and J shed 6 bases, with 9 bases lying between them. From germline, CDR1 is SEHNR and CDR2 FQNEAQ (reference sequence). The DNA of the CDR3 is TGTGCCAGCAGCTTAAATCAGTGGGATACGCAGTATTTT. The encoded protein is CASSLNQWDTQYF.

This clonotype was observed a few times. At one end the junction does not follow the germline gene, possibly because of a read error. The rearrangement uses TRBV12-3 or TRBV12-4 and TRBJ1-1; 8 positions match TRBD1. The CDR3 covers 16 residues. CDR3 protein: CASSPASGGVDTEAFF. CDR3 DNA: TGCGCCAGCAGTCCAGCTTCAGGGGGCGTTGACACTGAAGCTTTCTTT.

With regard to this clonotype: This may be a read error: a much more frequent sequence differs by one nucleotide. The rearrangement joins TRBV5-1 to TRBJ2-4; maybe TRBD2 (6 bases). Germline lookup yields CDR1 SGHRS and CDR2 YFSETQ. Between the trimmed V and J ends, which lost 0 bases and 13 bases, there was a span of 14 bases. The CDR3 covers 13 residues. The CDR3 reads CASSLGDCREQYF. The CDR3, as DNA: TGCGCCAGCAGCTTGGGAGACTGTCGGGAGCAGTACTTC.

Written as DNA, the CDR3 is TGTGCCAGCGGCTGGGACCTAAACCGGGGGGAGCAGTTCTTC. It yields the protein CASGWDLNRGEQFF. The gene calls are TRBV5-6 and TRBJ2-1; maybe TRBD2 (6 bases). The germline V gene has CDR1 SGHDT and CDR2 YYEEEE. Trimming left V 7 bases short and J 10 bases short, with 21 bases between. This CDR3 spans 14 amino acids.

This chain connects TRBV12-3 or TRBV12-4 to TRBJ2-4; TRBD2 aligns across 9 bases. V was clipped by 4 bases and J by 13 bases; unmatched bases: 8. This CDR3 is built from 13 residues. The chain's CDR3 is CASSSGTSNEQYF. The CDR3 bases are TGTGCCAGCAGTTCCGGGACTAGCAATGAGCAGTACTTC.

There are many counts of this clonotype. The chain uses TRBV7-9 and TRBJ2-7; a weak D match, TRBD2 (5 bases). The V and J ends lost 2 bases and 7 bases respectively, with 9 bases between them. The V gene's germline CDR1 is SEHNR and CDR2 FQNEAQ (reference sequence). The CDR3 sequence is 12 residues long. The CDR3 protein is CASSLTADEQYF. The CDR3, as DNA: TGTGCCAGCAGCTTAACAGCGGATGAGCAGTACTTC.

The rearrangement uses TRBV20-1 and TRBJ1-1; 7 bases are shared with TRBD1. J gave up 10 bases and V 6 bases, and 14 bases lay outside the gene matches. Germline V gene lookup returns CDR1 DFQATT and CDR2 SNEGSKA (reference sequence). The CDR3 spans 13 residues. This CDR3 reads CSARPGQGTAAFF. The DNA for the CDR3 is TGCAGTGCCAGACCGGGACAAGGGACAGCAGCTTTCTTT.

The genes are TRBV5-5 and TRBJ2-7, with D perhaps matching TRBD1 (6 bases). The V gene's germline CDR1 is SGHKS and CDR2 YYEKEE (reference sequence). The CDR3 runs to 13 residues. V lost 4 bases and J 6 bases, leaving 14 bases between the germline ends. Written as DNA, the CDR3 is TGTGCCAGCAGCCCGACAGGTTTTGTCGAGCAGTACTTC. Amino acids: CASSPTGFVEQYF.

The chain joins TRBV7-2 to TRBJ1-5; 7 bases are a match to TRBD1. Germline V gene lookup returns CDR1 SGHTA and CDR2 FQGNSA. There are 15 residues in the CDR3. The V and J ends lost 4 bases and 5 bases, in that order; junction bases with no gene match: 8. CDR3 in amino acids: CASSSRGGGDQPQHF. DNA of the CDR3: TGTGCCAGCAGCTCCCGGGGAGGGGGCGATCAGCCCCAGCATTTT.